This T cell receptor beta chain derives from a study of T cells in Graves' hyperthyroidism and ophthalmopathy. Amplification targeted TCR beta CDR3 regions from RNA transcripts. A set of HTBI primers served as the primers for a first-round RT-PCR of the TCR CDR3. TCRdb reprocessed the multiplex PCR reads with MiXCR, giving one entry per CDR3 protein. The sample has 560,000 or so distinct CDR3 sequences, approximately 44% seen once. The CDR3 has 14 residues. V lost 6 bases and J 6 bases, leaving 15 bases between the germline ends. Germline V gives CDR1 SGHRS, CDR2 YFSETQ. The chain carries TRBV5-1 and TRBJ2-2; a weak D match, TRBD1 (6 bases). The sequence was obtained from a woman in her late teens or twenties with Graves' hyperthyroidism. Sequencing was carried out using peripheral blood or thyroid tissue (not recorded which). CDR3 sequence reads: CASTPGQISGELFF. CDR3 nucleotides: TGCGCCAGCACCCCTGGACAGATCTCCGGGGAGCTGTTTTTT.